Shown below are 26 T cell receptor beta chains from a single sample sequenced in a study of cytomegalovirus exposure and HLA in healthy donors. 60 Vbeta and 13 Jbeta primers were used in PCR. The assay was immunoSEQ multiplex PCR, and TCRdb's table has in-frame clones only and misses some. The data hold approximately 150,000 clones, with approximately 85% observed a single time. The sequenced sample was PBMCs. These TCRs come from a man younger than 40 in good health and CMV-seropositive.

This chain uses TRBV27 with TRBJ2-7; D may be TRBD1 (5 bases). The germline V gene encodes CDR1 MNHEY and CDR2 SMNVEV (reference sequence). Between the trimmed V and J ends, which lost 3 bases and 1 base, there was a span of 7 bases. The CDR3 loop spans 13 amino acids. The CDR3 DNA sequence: TGTGCCAGCAGTTTCACAGGATCCTACGAGCAGTACTTC. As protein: CASSFTGSYEQYF.

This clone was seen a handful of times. As DNA, the CDR3 is TGTGCCACCAGCAGAGGCGCAAGCGGGGAAGGAAACACCATATATTTT. This sequence encodes CATSRGASGEGNTIYF. The V and J genes are TRBV15 and TRBJ1-3; D is undetermined. Germline-derived CDR1 and CDR2 are LNHNV and YYDKDF (reference sequence). This CDR3 is 16 amino acids long. Trimming shortened V by 1 base and J by 4 bases, and 14 bases separated the two germline ends.

The CDR3 region is CASTPGHGAYEQYV. The CDR3 bases are TGTGCCAGCACCCCGGGACATGGAGCCTACGAGCAGTACGTC. The gene calls are TRBV28 and TRBJ2-7; possible D gene TRBD1, 6 bases. Germline assignment: CDR1 MDHEN and CDR2 SYDVKM. Trimming stripped 7 bases from V and 2 bases from J, with 15 bases between. CDR3 length equals 14 residues.

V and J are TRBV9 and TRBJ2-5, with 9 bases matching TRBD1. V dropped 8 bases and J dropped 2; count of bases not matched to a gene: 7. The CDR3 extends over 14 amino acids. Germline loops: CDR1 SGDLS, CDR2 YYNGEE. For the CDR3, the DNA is TGTGCCAGTTCCCGAGACAGGGGGCAAGAGACCCAGTACTTC. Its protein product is CASSRDRGQETQYF.

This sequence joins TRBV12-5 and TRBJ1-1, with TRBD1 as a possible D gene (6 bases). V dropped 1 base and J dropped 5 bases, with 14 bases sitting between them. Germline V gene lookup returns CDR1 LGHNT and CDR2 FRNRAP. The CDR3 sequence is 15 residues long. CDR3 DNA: TGTGCTAGTGGTTTGGCTCAGGGAGGGGGAACTGAAGCTTTCTTT. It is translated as CASGLAQGGGTEAFF.

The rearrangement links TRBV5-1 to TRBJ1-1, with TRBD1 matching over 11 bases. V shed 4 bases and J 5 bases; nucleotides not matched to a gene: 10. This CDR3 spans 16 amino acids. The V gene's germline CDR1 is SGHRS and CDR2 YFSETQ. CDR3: CASSPGTGGRETEAFF. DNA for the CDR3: TGCGCCAGCAGCCCCGGGACAGGGGGAAGAGAAACTGAAGCTTTCTTT.

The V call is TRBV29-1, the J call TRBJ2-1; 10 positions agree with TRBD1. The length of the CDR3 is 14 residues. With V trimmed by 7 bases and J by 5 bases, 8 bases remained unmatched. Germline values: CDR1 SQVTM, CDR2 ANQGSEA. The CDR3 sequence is CSAGTGTGDNEQFF. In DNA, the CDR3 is TGCAGCGCCGGAACCGGGACAGGGGACAATGAGCAGTTCTTC.

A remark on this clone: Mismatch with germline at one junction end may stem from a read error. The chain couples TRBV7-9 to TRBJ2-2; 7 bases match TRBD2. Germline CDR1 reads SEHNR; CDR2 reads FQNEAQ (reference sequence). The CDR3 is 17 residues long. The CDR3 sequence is CSSSLGGASGLTGELFF. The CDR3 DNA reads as TGTTCCAGCAGCTTAGGAGGGGCTAGCGGACTGACCGGGGAGCTGTTTTTT.

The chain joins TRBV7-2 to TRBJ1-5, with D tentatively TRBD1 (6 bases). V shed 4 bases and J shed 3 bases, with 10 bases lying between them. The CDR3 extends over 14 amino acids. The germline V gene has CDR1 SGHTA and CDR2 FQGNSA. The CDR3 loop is CASSSGQTNQPQHF. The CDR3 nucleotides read TGTGCCAGCAGCTCCGGACAGACCAATCAGCCCCAGCATTTT.

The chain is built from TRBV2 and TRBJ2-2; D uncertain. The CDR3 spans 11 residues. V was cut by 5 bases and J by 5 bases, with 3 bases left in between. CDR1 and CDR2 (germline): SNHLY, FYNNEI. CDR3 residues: CASSQTGELFF. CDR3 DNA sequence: TGTGCCAGCAGTCAGACCGGGGAGCTGTTTTTT.

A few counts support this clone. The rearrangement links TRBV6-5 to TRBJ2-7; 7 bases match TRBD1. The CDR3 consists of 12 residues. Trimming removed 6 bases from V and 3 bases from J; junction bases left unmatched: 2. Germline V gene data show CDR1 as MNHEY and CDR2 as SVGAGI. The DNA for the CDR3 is TGTGCCAGCAGCCGGGACAGCTACGAGCAGTACTTC. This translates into CASSRDSYEQYF.

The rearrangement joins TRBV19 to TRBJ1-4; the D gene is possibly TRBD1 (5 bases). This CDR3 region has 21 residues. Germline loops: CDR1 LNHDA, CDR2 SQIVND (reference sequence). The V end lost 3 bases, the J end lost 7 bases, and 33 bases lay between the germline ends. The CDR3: CASSMGIWGHHPTKRGEKLFF. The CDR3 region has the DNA TGTGCCAGTAGTATGGGGATATGGGGCCACCATCCCACGAAGCGGGGTGAAAAACTGTTTTTT.

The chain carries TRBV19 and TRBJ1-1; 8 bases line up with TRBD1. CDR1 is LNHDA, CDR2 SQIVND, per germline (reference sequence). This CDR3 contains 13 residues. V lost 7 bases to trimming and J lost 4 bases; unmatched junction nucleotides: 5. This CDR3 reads CASKQDRATEAFF. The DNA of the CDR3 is TGTGCCAGTAAGCAGGACAGGGCCACTGAAGCTTTCTTT. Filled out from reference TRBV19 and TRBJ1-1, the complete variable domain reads DGGITQSPKYLFRKEGQNVTLSCEQNLNHDAMYWYRQDPGQGLRLIYYSQIVNDFQKGDIAEGYSVSREKKESFPLTVTSAQKNPTAFYLCASKQDRATEAFFGQGTRLTVV.

The CDR3 spells CASSLDPGLSKETQYF. The CDR3 DNA reads as TGTGCCAGCAGCCTAGATCCGGGACTATCAAAAGAGACCCAGTACTTC. This chain links TRBV7-9 with TRBJ2-5, with TRBD2 matching over 7 bases. V was clipped by 5 bases and J by 3 bases; unmatched bases: 12. CDR3 size: 16 residues. Germline CDR1 is SEHNR and CDR2 is FQNEAQ (reference sequence).

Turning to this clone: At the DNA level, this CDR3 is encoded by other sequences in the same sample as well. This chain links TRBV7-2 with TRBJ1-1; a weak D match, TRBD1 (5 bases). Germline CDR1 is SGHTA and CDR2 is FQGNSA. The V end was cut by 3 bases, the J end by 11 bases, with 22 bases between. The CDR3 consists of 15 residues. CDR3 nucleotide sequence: TGTGCCAGCAGCTTTAGCAGGGCCTCTACTACCGAGGCTTTCTTT. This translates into CASSFSRASTTEAFF.

The CDR3 bases are TGTGCCACCAGCAGAGTGGGACAATCCTACAATGAGCAGTTCTTC. Encoded protein: CATSRVGQSYNEQFF. This chain uses TRBV15 with TRBJ2-1, with D tentatively TRBD1 (6 bases). Trimming took 1 base from V and 1 from J, leaving 8 bases between them. The CDR3 is 15 residues long. Germline V CDR1 and CDR2: LNHNV, YYDKDF (reference sequence). The full variable domain, in which reference TRBV15 and TRBJ2-1 provide the parts outside the CDR3, is DAMVIQNPRYQVTQFGKPVTLSCSQTLNHNVMYWYQQKSSQAPKLLFHYYDKDFNNEADTPDNFQSRRPNTSFCFLDIRSPGLGDTAMYLCATSRVGQSYNEQFFGPGTRLTVL.

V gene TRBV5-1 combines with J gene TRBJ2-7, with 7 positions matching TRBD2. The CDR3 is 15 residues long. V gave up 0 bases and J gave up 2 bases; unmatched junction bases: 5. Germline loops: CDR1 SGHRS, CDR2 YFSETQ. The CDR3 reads CASSLGTAGAYEQYF. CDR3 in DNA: TGCGCCAGCAGCTTGGGAACCGCGGGGGCCTACGAGCAGTACTTC.

CDR3 loop: CASSGLVEDEQFF. The CDR3 nucleotides are TGTGCCAGCAGCGGACTAGTTGAGGATGAGCAGTTCTTC. The chain combines TRBV7-9 with TRBJ2-1, with TRBD2 matching over 7 bases. The germline CDR1 and CDR2 sequences are SEHNR and FQNEAQ (reference sequence). V dropped 5 bases and J dropped 8; count of bases not matched to a gene: 6. This CDR3 region has 13 residues.

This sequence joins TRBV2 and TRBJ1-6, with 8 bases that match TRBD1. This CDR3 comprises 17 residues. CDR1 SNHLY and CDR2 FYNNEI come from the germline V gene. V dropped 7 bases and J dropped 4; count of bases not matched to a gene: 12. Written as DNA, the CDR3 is TGTGCCAGCATCCCTGGGGGCCGACAGGGGTATAATTCACCCCTCCACTTT. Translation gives CASIPGGRQGYNSPLHF.

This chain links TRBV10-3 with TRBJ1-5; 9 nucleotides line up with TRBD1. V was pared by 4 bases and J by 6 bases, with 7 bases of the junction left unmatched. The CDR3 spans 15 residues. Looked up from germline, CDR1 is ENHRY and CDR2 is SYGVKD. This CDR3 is CAISVTGGEGQPQHF. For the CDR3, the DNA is TGTGCCATCAGTGTGACAGGGGGAGAGGGTCAGCCCCAGCATTTT.

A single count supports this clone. CDR3 sequence reads: CASSIEPTAAEAFF. The CDR3 DNA follows: TGTGCCAGTAGTATAGAACCGACAGCTGCCGAAGCTTTCTTT. The chain is built from TRBV19 and TRBJ1-1; TRBD1 is a possible D gene (5 bases). V shed 0 bases and J shed 8 bases, with 13 bases lying between them. The CDR3 consists of 14 residues. CDR1 is LNHDA, CDR2 SQIVND, per germline (reference sequence).

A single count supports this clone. The DNA for the CDR3 is TGTGCCAGCACCCTAGGAGATACGCAGTATTTT. Protein: CASTLGDTQYF. The genes are TRBV27 and TRBJ2-3; D not resolved. The length of the CDR3 is 11 residues. Germline V gene data show CDR1 as MNHEY and CDR2 as SMNVEV (reference sequence). V was cut by 7 bases and J by 5 bases, with 7 bases left in between.

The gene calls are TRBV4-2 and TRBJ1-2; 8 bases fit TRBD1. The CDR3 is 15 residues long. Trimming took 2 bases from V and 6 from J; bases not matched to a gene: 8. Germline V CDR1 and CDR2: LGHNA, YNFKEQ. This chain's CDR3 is CASSQPSTGENGYTF. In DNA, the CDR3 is TGTGCCAGCAGCCAACCTTCGACAGGGGAGAATGGCTACACCTTC.

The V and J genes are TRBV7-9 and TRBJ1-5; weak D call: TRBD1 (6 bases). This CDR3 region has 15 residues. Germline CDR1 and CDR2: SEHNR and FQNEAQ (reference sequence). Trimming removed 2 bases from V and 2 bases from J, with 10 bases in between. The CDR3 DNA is TGTGCCAGCAGCTTACAGGGGATAGGCAATCAGCCCCAGCATTTT. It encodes CASSLQGIGNQPQHF.

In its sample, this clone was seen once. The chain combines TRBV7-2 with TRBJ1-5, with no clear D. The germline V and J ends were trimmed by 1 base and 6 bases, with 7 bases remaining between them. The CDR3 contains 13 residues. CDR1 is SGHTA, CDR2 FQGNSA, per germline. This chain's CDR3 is CASSLVEGQPQHF. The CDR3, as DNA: TGTGCCAGCAGCTTAGTGGAGGGTCAGCCCCAGCATTTT.

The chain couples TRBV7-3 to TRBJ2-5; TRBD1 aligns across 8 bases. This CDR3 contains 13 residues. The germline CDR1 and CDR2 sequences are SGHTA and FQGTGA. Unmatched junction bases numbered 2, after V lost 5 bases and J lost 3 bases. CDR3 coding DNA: TGTGCCAGCAGCCTGGACAGGGAAGAGACCCAGTACTTC. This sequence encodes CASSLDREETQYF.